These 25 T cell receptor beta chains were all obtained from the same sample, sequenced in a study of blood T cell repertoires in COVID-19. Generated by immunoSEQ multiplex PCR, the TCRdb table keeps only in-frame clones and is missing some. The sample consists of 100,000 to 110,000 clones, about nine tenths of them appearing once. Material: peripheral blood. These receptors came from a man aged 50 to 59 with active COVID-19.

V and J are TRBV5-1 and TRBJ2-3, with TRBD2 identical over 11 bases. Germline values: CDR1 SGHRS, CDR2 YFSETQ. The CDR3 has 17 amino acids. The V and J ends lost 4 bases and 6 bases, in that order; junction bases with no gene match: 13. The CDR3 sequence is CASSPYSSGRAEDTQYF. As DNA, the CDR3 is TGCGCCAGCAGCCCCTACAGTAGCGGGAGGGCCGAGGATACGCAGTATTTT.

The V call is TRBV7-9, the J call TRBJ1-6, with D uncertain. The ends were cut back, 7 bases at V and 7 bases at J, with 5 bases in the middle. The CDR3 is made up of 11 amino acids. Germline CDR1 is SEHNR and CDR2 is FQNEAQ (reference sequence). The CDR3 DNA follows: TGTGCCAGCAACAGCAATTCACCCCTCCACTTT. Translated: CASNSNSPLHF.

The chain carries TRBV19 and TRBJ2-4; TRBD2 matches 8 bases. CDR1 is LNHDA and CDR2 is SQIVND in the germline V gene (reference sequence). The CDR3 length is 16 residues. V trimming: 3 bases; J trimming: 7 bases; junction bases outside the gene matches: 11. CDR3 coding DNA: TGTGCCAGTAGTATCTTAGGCGGGGGGCCCTCCAACATTCAGTACTTC. Its translation: CASSILGGGPSNIQYF. Full variable domain (outside the CDR3, taken from reference TRBV19 and TRBJ2-4): DGGITQSPKYLFRKEGQNVTLSCEQNLNHDAMYWYRQDPGQGLRLIYYSQIVNDFQKGDIAEGYSVSREKKESFPLTVTSAQKNPTAFYLCASSILGGGPSNIQYFGAGTRLSVL.

The chain carries TRBV19 and TRBJ2-3; D unclear. CDR3 size: 15 residues. Germline CDR1 is LNHDA and CDR2 is SQIVND (reference sequence). With 3 bases removed from V and 0 bases from J, the gap between germline ends came to 10 bases. CDR3: CASSIGRISTDTQYF. The CDR3 DNA follows: TGTGCCAGTAGTATCGGCAGGATCAGCACAGATACGCAGTATTTT.

The chain combines TRBV11-2 with TRBJ2-1; 10 positions match TRBD2. The CDR3 totals 17 residues. Trimming removed 0 bases from V and 4 bases from J; junction bases left unmatched: 6. Germline-derived CDR1 and CDR2 are SGHAT and FQNNGV. The CDR3 bases are TGTGCCAGCAGCTTAGACCCGGGACTAGCGCAGTACAATGAGCAGTTCTTC. As protein: CASSLDPGLAQYNEQFF.

The chain combines TRBV5-6 with TRBJ1-4; D uncertain. CDR3 length equals 15 residues. Trimming pared 4 bases from V and 0 bases from J, leaving 10 bases between. CDR1 SGHDT and CDR2 YYEEEE come from the germline V gene. The CDR3 sequence is CASSPGYATNEKLFF. The CDR3 bases are TGTGCCAGCAGCCCGGGGTATGCAACTAATGAAAAACTGTTTTTT.

This chain connects TRBV27 to TRBJ1-3, with D possibly matching TRBD1 (5 bases). The germline CDR1 and CDR2 sequences are MNHEY and SMNVEV (reference sequence). V was pared by 5 bases and J by 2 bases, with 10 bases between. CDR3 size: 14 residues. The CDR3 sequence is CASSPGLAGNTIYF. In nucleotides, the CDR3 is TGTGCCAGCAGTCCAGGGTTAGCTGGAAACACCATATATTTT.

The chain links TRBV18 to TRBJ2-1, with D uncertain. Per germline, CDR1 KGHSH and CDR2 LQKENI. The length of the CDR3 is 13 residues. V was trimmed by 2 bases and J by 8 bases, leaving 10 bases between them. This CDR3 reads CASSPNKVHEQFF. CDR3 in DNA: TGTGCCAGCTCACCAAACAAAGTCCATGAGCAGTTCTTC.

The rearrangement links TRBV5-1 to TRBJ2-3; D unclear. Germline V gene sequence: CDR1 SGHRS, CDR2 YFSETQ. The CDR3 runs 13 residues. V lost 0 bases and J 6 bases, leaving 8 bases between the germline ends. The CDR3 nucleotides are TGCGCCAGCAGCTTGGCCATCGGTGATACGCAGTATTTT. It yields the protein CASSLAIGDTQYF.

The chain joins TRBV9 to TRBJ1-1; weak D call: TRBD1 (6 bases). From germline, CDR1 is SGDLS and CDR2 YYNGEE. The CDR3 spans 14 residues. Trimming removed 3 bases from V and 5 bases from J, with 14 bases in between. CDR3 amino acids: CASSASQGTTEAFF. CDR3 in DNA: TGTGCCAGCAGCGCCTCACAGGGCACGACTGAAGCTTTCTTT.

The chain recombines TRBV7-2 with TRBJ2-5; 10 bases agree with TRBD2. The germline gives CDR1 SGHTA, CDR2 FQGNSA. The ends lost 1 base at V and 4 bases at J; junction bases unmatched: 6. The CDR3 extends over 16 amino acids. CDR3 DNA sequence: TGTGCCAGCAGCTTAGGGAGCGGGAGGGCTGGAGAGACCCAGTACTTC. This codes for CASSLGSGRAGETQYF.

This chain uses TRBV6-6 with TRBJ1-1; tentative D call: TRBD1 (5 bases). The CDR3 totals 14 residues. V lost 5 bases and J lost 1, with 11 bases in between. Germline V gene lookup returns CDR1 MNHNY and CDR2 SVGAGI (reference sequence). DNA for the CDR3: TGTGCCAGCAGTGCTACGCAGGGGAACACTGAAGCTTTCTTT. Its protein product is CASSATQGNTEAFF.

The V and J genes are TRBV27 and TRBJ1-2, with 9 bases lining up with TRBD1. Per the germline V gene, CDR1 is MNHEY and CDR2 is SMNVEV (reference sequence). This CDR3 contains 16 residues. After removal of 4 bases from V and 8 bases from J, the junction contained 14 bases not matched to a gene. CDR3 region: CASSSNLQGADLGYTF. The CDR3 DNA is TGTGCCAGCAGTTCTAATCTACAGGGGGCGGATCTCGGCTACACCTTC.

In DNA form, the CDR3 reads TGTGCCAGCACCACCGAGCGGACAGGCGGCTACACCTTC. It specifies CASTTERTGGYTF. This chain uses TRBV18 with TRBJ1-2; 7 bases map to TRBD1. V was pared by 8 bases and J by 8 bases, with 11 bases of the junction left unmatched. Germline V lookup: CDR1 KGHSH, CDR2 LQKENI. The CDR3 consists of 13 residues.

With regard to this clone: At the DNA level, this CDR3 is encoded by other sequences in the same sample as well. This chain uses TRBV20-1 with TRBJ2-1, with D unclear. Trimming took off 3 bases at V and 6 bases at J, with 6 bases between the two ends. This CDR3 is built from 11 residues. Germline CDR1 reads DFQATT; CDR2 reads SNEGSKA (reference sequence). CDR3 sequence: CSASGGNEQFF. The CDR3 DNA reads TGCAGTGCTAGCGGCGGCAATGAGCAGTTCTTC.

This chain joins TRBV20-1 and TRBJ2-1; TRBD1 might be the D (6 bases). CDR1 and CDR2 from the germline V gene are DFQATT and SNEGSKA (reference sequence). Trimming cost V 3 bases and J 4 bases, with 13 bases left between them. CDR3 length: 14 residues. The CDR3 here is CSASALGAYNEQFF. CDR3 DNA sequence: TGCAGTGCTAGTGCTTTGGGGGCATACAATGAGCAGTTCTTC.

The chain couples TRBV6-5 to TRBJ2-2; TRBD2 agrees at 7 bases. The CDR3 runs to 12 residues. Germline values: CDR1 MNHEY, CDR2 SVGAGI. With 8 bases clipped from V and 9 bases from J, the junction kept 6 bases outside the gene matches. The CDR3 DNA follows: TGTGCCAGCGGGAGGGAGGACCGGGAGCTGTTTTTT. This gives the protein CASGREDRELFF.

The chain links TRBV5-1 to TRBJ1-3; 7 bases fit TRBD1. V was clipped by 3 bases and J by 0 bases; unmatched bases: 0. CDR1 SGHRS and CDR2 YFSETQ come from the germline V gene. CDR3 length equals 14 residues. The chain's CDR3 is CASSSGGSGNTIYF. Written as DNA, the CDR3 is TGCGCCAGCAGCTCAGGGGGCTCTGGAAACACCATATATTTT.

The chain is built from TRBV4-1 and TRBJ1-2; D is undetermined. The CDR3 has 14 amino acids. The ends were cut back, 1 base at V and 2 bases at J, with 8 bases in the middle. CDR1 MGHRA and CDR2 YSYEKL come from the germline V gene. The CDR3 here is CASSQVLINYGYTF. CDR3 nucleotides: TGCGCCAGCAGCCAAGTTCTAATAAACTATGGCTACACCTTC.

The rearrangement links TRBV19 to TRBJ2-1; D gene unclear. The V and J ends lost 7 bases and 7 bases respectively, with 17 bases between them. Germline-derived CDR1 and CDR2 are LNHDA and SQIVND (reference sequence). This CDR3 region has 14 residues. DNA of the CDR3: TGTGCCAGTACTGGTGGGCAGTTATTGAATGAGCAGTTCTTC. The encoded protein is CASTGGQLLNEQFF.

The CDR3 nucleotides read TGTGCCAGCAGCCCTCGGAGGGCCACCTTGAACACTGAAGCTTTCTTT. This sequence encodes CASSPRRATLNTEAFF. The V gene is TRBV7-9, the J gene TRBJ1-1; D is uncertain. Per the germline V gene, CDR1 is SEHNR and CDR2 is FQNEAQ (reference sequence). CDR3 length: 16 amino acids. Trimming shortened V by 5 bases and J by 0 bases, and 16 bases separated the two germline ends.

The DNA for the CDR3 is TGTGCCAGCAGTCCCCGGACAGGGATTGGTGAGCTGTTTTTT. Translating gives CASSPRTGIGELFF. This chain uses TRBV25-1 with TRBJ2-2; TRBD1 matches at 8 bases. The germline CDR1 and CDR2 sequences are MGHDK and SYGVNS. After removal of 5 bases from V and 11 bases from J, the junction contained 10 bases not matched to a gene. The CDR3 spans 14 residues.

The chain combines TRBV27 with TRBJ2-1; 10 bases match TRBD1. Germline V lookup: CDR1 MNHEY, CDR2 SMNVEV (reference sequence). This CDR3 region has 15 residues. The V segment lost 5 bases and the J segment 4 bases; nucleotides outside the gene matches: 5. CDR3: CASSPLGQGYNEQFF. CDR3 sequence (DNA): TGTGCCAGCAGTCCCTTGGGACAGGGGTACAATGAGCAGTTCTTC.

V gene TRBV5-6 combines with J gene TRBJ2-2; possible D gene TRBD2, 5 bases. The CDR3 consists of 14 residues. Deletions cut 0 bases from V and 4 bases from J, with 7 bases between. Germline V gives CDR1 SGHDT, CDR2 YYEEEE. In nucleotides, the CDR3 is TGTGCCAGCAGCTTGGGTCGGGGCACCGGGGAGCTGTTTTTT. This gives the protein CASSLGRGTGELFF.

This chain connects TRBV7-6 to TRBJ2-3, with 7 bases identical to TRBD1. Germline CDR1 reads SGHVS; CDR2 reads FNYEAQ. CDR3 size: 15 residues. V lost 5 bases, J lost 2 bases, and 7 bases stayed unmatched. CDR3 amino acids: CASSATGVPTDTQYF. For the CDR3, the DNA is TGTGCCAGCAGCGCTACAGGGGTTCCCACAGATACGCAGTATTTT.